This entry concerns a single T cell receptor (beta chain). This specimen comes from a study of blood T cell repertoires in COVID-19. Study-level background: Material from acute and convalescent COVID-19 was sourced from the United States, Italy and Spain.

Seattle patients were enrolled during active infection and followed longitudinally. Original handling: By means of reference gene primer amplification, nucleated cell counts were estimated. The method was immunoSEQ multiplex PCR; TCRdb's version includes in-frame clones alone and lacks a portion of them. Clone size and V and J calls were adopted from that table, with D and trimming inferred from the DNA. The data show about 200,000 clones, more than 75% seen once. The CDR3 totals 14 residues. The ends were cut back, 2 bases at V and 5 bases at J, with 13 bases in the middle. Germline CDR1 SGHVS, CDR2 FNYEAQ.

This receptor was identified in a woman in her seventies with COVID-19, enrolled during active disease. Sequencing used peripheral blood. The rearrangement links TRBV7-6 to TRBJ2-7; possible D gene TRBD1, 5 bases. The CDR3 here is CASSLRPMGHEQYF. The CDR3 DNA sequence: TGTGCCAGCAGCTTAAGACCCATGGGGCACGAGCAGTACTTC.